The 32 T cell receptor beta chains presented below share a single source sample, sequenced in a study of blood T cell repertoires in COVID-19 (TCRdb year 2020). Receptor amplification or capture employed the immunoSEQ multiplex PCR assay. The table was pulled from immuneACCESS by TCRdb, which kept in-frame rearrangements only. Such tables lose some clones; where checked, under half of the loss comes from unresolved V genes, and the rest has no known cause. This sample is represented by 100,000 to 150,000 clones; more than 80% of them were singletons. The ten largest clones take up 28% of the sample. The sample comprised peripheral blood. The receptors were sampled from a man in his sixties or seventies with active or convalescent COVID-19.

In DNA form, the CDR3 reads TGTGCCAGCAGCCCGCGGGGGGGATTTAATGAAAAACTGTTTTTT. Its protein is CASSPRGGFNEKLFF. The chain carries TRBV7-8 and TRBJ1-4; D possibly corresponds to TRBD1 (5 bases). Looked up from germline, CDR1 is SGHVS and CDR2 is FQNEAQ. V was cut by 5 bases and J by 4 bases, with 14 bases left in between. This CDR3 has 15 amino acids.

The rearrangement uses TRBV14 and TRBJ2-7, with 9 bases lining up with TRBD1. Losses at the gene ends were 5 bases for V and 4 bases for J; bases not matched to a gene: 9. CDR3 size: 15 residues. Germline CDR1 reads SGHDN; CDR2 reads FVKESK. This CDR3 reads CASSEGGTGLYEQYF. The CDR3 region has the DNA TGTGCCAGCAGCGAAGGGGGGACAGGGCTATACGAGCAGTACTTC. Full variable domain (outside the CDR3, taken from reference TRBV14 and TRBJ2-7): EAGVTQFPSHSVIEKGQTVTLRCDPISGHDNLYWYRRVMGKEIKFLLHFVKESKQDESGMPNNRFLAERTGGTYSTLKVQPAELEDSGVYFCASSEGGTGLYEQYFGPGTRLTVT.

The chain employs TRBV6-5 and TRBJ2-7; TRBD2 agrees at 9 bases. Germline CDR1 reads MNHEY; CDR2 reads SVGAGI. The CDR3 has 14 residues. Trimming cost V 4 bases and J 0 bases; bases outside gene matches: 1. The CDR3 region is CASSSTSGSYEQYF. DNA of the CDR3: TGTGCCAGCAGTTCGACTAGCGGCTCCTACGAGCAGTACTTC.

This clone was found once. The V call is TRBV7-9, the J call TRBJ2-2; D gene uncertain. The germline V gene has CDR1 SEHNR and CDR2 FQNEAQ (reference sequence). V was clipped by 3 bases and J by 0 bases, with 2 bases between them. The CDR3 has 13 amino acids. CDR3 amino acids: CASSFSNTGELFF. CDR3 DNA sequence: TGTGCCAGCAGCTTCTCGAACACCGGGGAGCTGTTTTTT.

J is TRBJ1-2 and V is TRBV28, with D maybe TRBD1 (6 bases). The germline V and J ends were trimmed by 5 bases and 8 bases, with 18 bases remaining between them. CDR3 length equals 14 residues. The germline CDR1 and CDR2 sequences are MDHEN and SYDVKM. In DNA, the CDR3 is TGTGCCAGCAGTACGTGGACAGCTTCAGGGGGCTACACCTTC. It specifies CASSTWTASGGYTF.

The gene calls are TRBV9 and TRBJ1-3; D might be TRBD1 (6 bases). Trimming pared 3 bases from V and 1 base from J, leaving 11 bases between. Germline CDR1 is SGDLS and CDR2 is YYNGEE. This CDR3 spans 15 amino acids. The CDR3 DNA is TGTGCCAGCAGCGCTTTTACAGGGTCTGGAAACACCATATATTTT. The encoded protein is CASSAFTGSGNTIYF.

This clone is a singleton in its sample. V usage is TRBV29-1 and J usage is TRBJ1-1; the D gene is possibly TRBD1 (6 bases). Germline lookup yields CDR1 SQVTM and CDR2 ANQGSEA. Trimming cost V 2 bases and J 7 bases, with 8 bases left between them. The CDR3 consists of 11 residues. The CDR3 protein is CSVETGYEAFF. In nucleotides, the CDR3 is TGCAGCGTTGAAACAGGGTATGAAGCTTTCTTT. Together with reference TRBV29-1 and TRBJ1-1, the CDR3 gives the full variable domain: SAVISQKPSRDICQRGTSLTIQCQVDSQVTMMFWYRQQPGQSLTLIATANQGSEATYESGFVIDKFPISRPNLTFSTLTVSNMSPEDSSIYLCSVETGYEAFFGQGTRLTVV.

This clone occurred once. The CDR3 spells CASRPPYYNEQFF. CDR3 in DNA: TGTGCCAGCAGGCCCCCCTACTACAATGAGCAGTTCTTC. The chain couples TRBV28 to TRBJ2-1; D unclear. With 6 bases removed from V and 3 bases from J, the gap between germline ends came to 9 bases. This CDR3 comprises 13 residues. From germline, CDR1 is MDHEN and CDR2 SYDVKM.

Note on this clone: Additional DNA sequences in this sample encode the identical CDR3. The chain links TRBV11-1 to TRBJ2-1; TRBD2 aligns across 8 bases. The junction had 11 bases not matched to a gene; V was cut back by 5 bases and J by 5 bases. Germline loops: CDR1 SGHAT, CDR2 FQDESV (reference sequence). The CDR3 spans 16 residues. DNA of the CDR3: TGTGCCAGCAGCCCCAGGGCGGGAGGCCTAGACAATGAGCAGTTCTTC. Translation gives CASSPRAGGLDNEQFF.

The chain employs TRBV19 and TRBJ2-4, with D hard to call. This CDR3 region has 13 residues. The V and J ends lost 8 bases and 5 bases respectively, with 13 bases between them. Germline lookup yields CDR1 LNHDA and CDR2 SQIVND (reference sequence). The CDR3 DNA reads TGTGCCAGTGGCCCACAATACCAAAACATTCAGTACTTC. This gives the protein CASGPQYQNIQYF.

The genes are TRBV5-1 and TRBJ1-4; a weak D match, TRBD1 (5 bases). Germline loops: CDR1 SGHRS, CDR2 YFSETQ. Deletions cut 4 bases from V and 8 bases from J, with 18 bases between. The length of the CDR3 is 15 residues. The DNA of the CDR3 is TGCGCCAGCAGCCGCACCGGGGGTTCTTTGGAAAAACTGTTTTTT. Translation: CASSRTGGSLEKLFF. The full variable domain, its missing parts supplied by reference TRBV5-1 and TRBJ1-4, is KAGVTQTPRYLIKTRGQQVTLSCSPISGHRSVSWYQQTPGQGLQFLFEYFSETQRNKGNFPGRFSGRQFSNSRSEMNVSTLELGDSALYLCASSRTGGSLEKLFFGSGTQLSVL.

The chain joins TRBV12-3 or TRBV12-4 to TRBJ2-2; D uncertain. Trimming removed 2 bases at V and 5 bases at J, with 3 bases between. The CDR3 sequence is 12 residues long. CDR3 nucleotide sequence: TGTGCCAGCAGTTTACTAACCGGGGAGCTGTTTTTT. It yields the protein CASSLLTGELFF.

The rearrangement uses TRBV5-1 and TRBJ2-7, with 11 bases fitting TRBD1. J was trimmed by 4 bases and V by 4 bases; bases with no gene match: 7. This CDR3 is 15 amino acids long. Per the germline V gene, CDR1 is SGHRS and CDR2 is YFSETQ. CDR3 in amino acids: CASSTGQGASYEQYF. The DNA of the CDR3 is TGCGCCAGCAGCACCGGACAGGGGGCGTCGTACGAGCAGTACTTC.

The J gene is TRBJ2-3, the V gene TRBV21-1; the table assigns TRBD2, which was not confirmed against the DNA. TRBV21-1 is a pseudogene segment. The CDR3 extends over 16 amino acids. The CDR3 region is CASIRPGLAVTDTQYF. The CDR3 coding sequence is TGTGCCAGCATCCGCCCGGGACTAGCGGTCACAGATACGCAGTATTTT.

The V and J genes are TRBV2 and TRBJ1-5; TRBD1 is a possible D gene (6 bases). The germline V gene encodes CDR1 SNHLY and CDR2 FYNNEI. CDR3 length equals 13 residues. V lost 6 bases to trimming and J lost 7 bases, with 13 bases between them. The CDR3 sequence is CASRGGDKQPQHF. Here the CDR3 DNA reads TGTGCCAGCAGGGGGGGGGACAAACAGCCCCAGCATTTT.

The chain is built from TRBV5-1 and TRBJ1-2, with a tentative D call TRBD1 (6 bases). CDR3 size: 15 residues. The germline gives CDR1 SGHRS, CDR2 YFSETQ. V lost 0 bases, J lost 4 bases, and 13 bases lay in between. The CDR3: CASSLGRLDSYGYTF. CDR3 nucleotide sequence: TGCGCCAGCAGCTTGGGGCGGCTGGACAGCTATGGCTACACCTTC.

V is TRBV28 and J is TRBJ2-2, with a tentative D call TRBD1 (6 bases). The CDR3 is 16 residues long. The germline V and J ends were trimmed by 1 base and 1 base, with 10 bases remaining between them. Germline loops: CDR1 MDHEN, CDR2 SYDVKM. The CDR3 region is CASSLSGTLNTGELFF. The CDR3 nucleotides read TGTGCCAGCAGTTTATCCGGGACATTGAACACCGGGGAGCTGTTTTTT. Looking up the rest from reference TRBV28 and TRBJ2-2 gives the full variable domain: DVKVTQSSRYLVKRTGEKVFLECVQDMDHENMFWYRQDPGLGLRLIYFSYDVKMKEKGDIPEGYSVSREKKERFSLILESASTNQTSMYLCASSLSGTLNTGELFFGEGSRLTVL.

This rearrangement joins TRBV7-9 to TRBJ2-1, with 8 positions matching TRBD2. The CDR3 is 15 residues long. Germline CDR1 reads SEHNR; CDR2 reads FQNEAQ (reference sequence). With 4 bases clipped from V and 1 base from J, the junction kept 3 bases outside the gene matches. The CDR3 spells CASSSTSESYNEQFF. In DNA, the CDR3 is TGTGCCAGCAGCTCGACTAGCGAGTCCTACAATGAGCAGTTCTTC.

The chain links TRBV30 to TRBJ1-4; 8 positions match TRBD1. Looked up from germline, CDR1 is GTSNPN and CDR2 is SVGIG (reference sequence). Germline trimming cut 2 bases from V and 8 bases from J; bases unmatched to any gene: 10. This CDR3 region has 15 residues. The CDR3 sequence is CAWSPGGQEGEKLFF. The CDR3 coding sequence is TGTGCCTGGAGTCCCGGGGGACAGGAGGGAGAAAAACTGTTTTTT.

The V call is TRBV2, the J call TRBJ1-2; 8 bases fit TRBD1. J gave up 4 bases and V 1 base, and 5 bases lay outside the gene matches. CDR3 size: 15 residues. The V gene's germline CDR1 is SNHLY and CDR2 FYNNEI. CDR3 amino acids: CASSEGQGIFYGYTF. CDR3 sequence (DNA): TGTGCCAGCAGTGAAGGACAGGGGATCTTCTATGGCTACACCTTC.

The rearrangement links TRBV5-1 to TRBJ2-7; D possibly corresponds to TRBD1 (5 bases). There are 15 residues in the CDR3. The germline V gene encodes CDR1 SGHRS and CDR2 YFSETQ. The V end was cut by 5 bases, the J end by 0 bases, with 15 bases between. The CDR3 here is CASSPGYPSSYEQYF. CDR3 coding DNA: TGCGCCAGCAGTCCAGGGTACCCGAGCTCCTACGAGCAGTACTTC.

This CDR3 is CASSIGIGLAGSYNEQFF. CDR3 bases: TGTGCCAGTAGTATAGGGATTGGACTAGCGGGCTCCTACAATGAGCAGTTCTTC. This sequence joins TRBV19 and TRBJ2-1; TRBD2 matches at 11 bases. In germline, CDR1 is LNHDA, CDR2 SQIVND (reference sequence). Trimming at V came to 1 base and at J to 0 bases, leaving 5 bases not matched to a gene. The CDR3 consists of 18 residues.

This chain links TRBV18 with TRBJ1-5; the D is unclear. This CDR3 is built from 12 residues. V was trimmed by 3 bases and J by 7 bases, leaving 7 bases between them. The germline V gene encodes CDR1 KGHSH and CDR2 LQKENI. CDR3 region: CASSPEAQPQHF. CDR3 nucleotide sequence: TGTGCCAGCTCACCCGAGGCCCAGCCCCAGCATTTT.

This sequence joins TRBV28 and TRBJ1-3; 7 nucleotides agree with TRBD1. The CDR3 spans 16 residues. V shed 5 bases and J 0 bases; nucleotides not matched to a gene: 7. Germline assignment: CDR1 MDHEN and CDR2 SYDVKM. Written as DNA, the CDR3 is TGTGCCAGCAGTATAGGACAGGCCTACTCTGGAAACACCATATATTTT. Its protein product is CASSIGQAYSGNTIYF. The variable domain in full, completed from reference TRBV28 and TRBJ1-3, reads DVKVTQSSRYLVKRTGEKVFLECVQDMDHENMFWYRQDPGLGLRLIYFSYDVKMKEKGDIPEGYSVSREKKERFSLILESASTNQTSMYLCASSIGQAYSGNTIYFGEGSWLTVV.

The V gene is TRBV28, the J gene TRBJ1-3; 8 positions match TRBD1. Germline V gene data show CDR1 as MDHEN and CDR2 as SYDVKM. The CDR3 is 14 residues long. Losses at the gene ends were 6 bases for V and 4 bases for J; bases not matched to a gene: 5. The CDR3 DNA is TGTGCCAGCAGGAAACAGGGGGGCGGAAACACCATATATTTT. Its translation: CASRKQGGGNTIYF.

The genes are TRBV9 and TRBJ2-5; TRBD1 might be the D (6 bases). Trimming removed 4 bases at V and 2 bases at J, with 15 bases between. The CDR3 runs to 15 residues. Germline-derived CDR1 and CDR2 are SGDLS and YYNGEE. In DNA form, the CDR3 reads TGTGCCAGCAGCCTCAGTGGTGGGACACAAGAGACCCAGTACTTC. As protein: CASSLSGGTQETQYF.

The chain combines TRBV19 with TRBJ1-4, with D possibly being TRBD1 (6 bases). V was trimmed by 7 bases and J by 0 bases, leaving 12 bases between them. CDR1 is LNHDA, CDR2 SQIVND, per germline (reference sequence). The CDR3 is made up of 15 amino acids. CDR3 in amino acids: CASTLNRATNEKLFF. CDR3 in DNA: TGTGCCAGTACCCTGAACAGGGCAACTAATGAAAAACTGTTTTTT.

CDR3 coding DNA: TGCAGTGCTAGTGCCTGGACTAGCGGGGCGTCCTACGAGCAGTACTTC. Its translation: CSASAWTSGASYEQYF. This chain links TRBV20-1 with TRBJ2-7; 12 bases are a match to TRBD2. Germline CDR1 DFQATT, CDR2 SNEGSKA (reference sequence). J lost 1 base, V lost 3 bases, and 7 bases had no gene match. The CDR3 contains 16 residues.

V gene TRBV18 combines with J gene TRBJ2-3, with D possibly being TRBD1 (5 bases). This CDR3 is built from 15 residues. CDR1 is KGHSH and CDR2 is LQKENI in the germline V gene. V was pared by 3 bases and J by 1 base, with 11 bases between. The CDR3 loop reads CASSPPSRGTDTQYF. The CDR3 DNA follows: TGTGCCAGCTCACCCCCCTCCAGGGGCACAGATACGCAGTATTTT.

The chain carries TRBV6-5 and TRBJ1-6, with D possibly matching TRBD1 (5 bases). There are 14 residues in the CDR3. Between the trimmed V and J ends, which lost 6 bases and 7 bases, there was a span of 13 bases. Per germline, CDR1 MNHEY and CDR2 SVGAGI. CDR3 bases: TGTGCCAGCAGGGGGGGGACGGTAAATTCACCCCTCCACTTT. It codes for CASRGGTVNSPLHF.

The chain links TRBV4-1 to TRBJ2-1; maybe TRBD2 (5 bases). In germline, CDR1 is MGHRA, CDR2 YSYEKL. The length of the CDR3 is 15 residues. V lost 0 bases, J lost 5 bases, and 11 bases lay in between. CDR3 loop: CASSQEERVNNEQFF. CDR3 DNA: TGCGCCAGCAGCCAAGAGGAGAGGGTAAACAATGAGCAGTTCTTC.

The V gene is TRBV19, the J gene TRBJ2-2; 7 bases match TRBD1. The CDR3 has 15 residues. CDR1 and CDR2 (germline): LNHDA, SQIVND (reference sequence). V was pared by 10 bases and J by 0 bases, with 8 bases of the junction left unmatched. The CDR3 coding sequence is TGTGCCATACAGGGGTTAGGCGCGAACACCGGGGAGCTGTTTTTT. Protein sequence: CAIQGLGANTGELFF.